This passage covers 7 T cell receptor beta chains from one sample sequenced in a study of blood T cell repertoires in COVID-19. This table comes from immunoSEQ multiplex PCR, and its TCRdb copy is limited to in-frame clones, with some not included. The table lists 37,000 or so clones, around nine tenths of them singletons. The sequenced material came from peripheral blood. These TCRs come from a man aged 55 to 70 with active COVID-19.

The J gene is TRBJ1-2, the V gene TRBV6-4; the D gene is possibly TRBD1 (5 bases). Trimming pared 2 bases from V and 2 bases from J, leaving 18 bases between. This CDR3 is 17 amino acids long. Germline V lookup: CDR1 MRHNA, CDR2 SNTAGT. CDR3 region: CASSDHRIPLLNYGYTF. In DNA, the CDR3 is TGTGCCAGCAGTGACCACAGGATACCACTTCTAAACTATGGCTACACCTTC.

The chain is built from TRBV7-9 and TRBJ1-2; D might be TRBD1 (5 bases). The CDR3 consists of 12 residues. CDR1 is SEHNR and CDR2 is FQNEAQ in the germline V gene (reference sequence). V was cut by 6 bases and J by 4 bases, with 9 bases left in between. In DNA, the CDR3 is TGTGCCAGCAGTGACAGCATCTATGGCTACACCTTC. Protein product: CASSDSIYGYTF.

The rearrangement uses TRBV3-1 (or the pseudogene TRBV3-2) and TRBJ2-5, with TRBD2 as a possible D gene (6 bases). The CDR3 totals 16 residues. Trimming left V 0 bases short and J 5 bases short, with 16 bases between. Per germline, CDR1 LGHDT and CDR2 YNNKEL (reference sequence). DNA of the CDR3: TGTGCCAGCAGCCAAGATCGAGGGACTCCACGGGAGACCCAGTACTTC. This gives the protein CASSQDRGTPRETQYF.

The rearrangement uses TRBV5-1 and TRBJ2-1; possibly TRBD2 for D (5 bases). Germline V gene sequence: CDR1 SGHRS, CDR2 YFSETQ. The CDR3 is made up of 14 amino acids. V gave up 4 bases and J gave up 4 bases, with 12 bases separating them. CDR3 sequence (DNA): TGCGCCAGCAGCCCTGGGGAGCAATACAATGAGCAGTTCTTC. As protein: CASSPGEQYNEQFF. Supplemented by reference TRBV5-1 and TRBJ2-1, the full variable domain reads KAGVTQTPRYLIKTRGQQVTLSCSPISGHRSVSWYQQTPGQGLQFLFEYFSETQRNKGNFPGRFSGRQFSNSRSEMNVSTLELGDSALYLCASSPGEQYNEQFFGPGTRLTVL.

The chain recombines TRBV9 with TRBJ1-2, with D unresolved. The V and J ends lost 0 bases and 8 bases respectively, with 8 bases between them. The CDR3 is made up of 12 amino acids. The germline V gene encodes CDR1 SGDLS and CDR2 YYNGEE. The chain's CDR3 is CASSVGREGYTF. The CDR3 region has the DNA TGTGCCAGCAGCGTAGGAAGGGAGGGCTACACCTTC.

The CDR3 is CASQSGMYYYNEQFF. The CDR3 region has the DNA TGTGCCAGCCAAAGCGGGATGTACTATTACAATGAGCAGTTCTTC. V is TRBV27 and J is TRBJ2-1; 7 positions match TRBD2. Germline V CDR1 and CDR2: MNHEY, SMNVEV (reference sequence). This CDR3 has 15 amino acids. V lost 8 bases to trimming and J lost 4 bases; unmatched junction nucleotides: 11.

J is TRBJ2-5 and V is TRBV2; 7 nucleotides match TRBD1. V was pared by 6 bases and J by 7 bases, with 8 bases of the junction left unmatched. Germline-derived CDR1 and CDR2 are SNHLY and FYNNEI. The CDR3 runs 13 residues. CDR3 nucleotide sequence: TGTGCCAGCAGGGGAGACAGGGACGGGACCCAGTACTTC. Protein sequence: CASRGDRDGTQYF. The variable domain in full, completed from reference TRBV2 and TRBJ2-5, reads EPEVTQTPSHQVTQMGQEVILRCVPISNHLYFYWYRQILGQKVEFLVSFYNNEISEKSEIFDDQFSVERPDGSNFTLKIRSTKLEDSAMYFCASRGDRDGTQYFGPGTRLLVL.